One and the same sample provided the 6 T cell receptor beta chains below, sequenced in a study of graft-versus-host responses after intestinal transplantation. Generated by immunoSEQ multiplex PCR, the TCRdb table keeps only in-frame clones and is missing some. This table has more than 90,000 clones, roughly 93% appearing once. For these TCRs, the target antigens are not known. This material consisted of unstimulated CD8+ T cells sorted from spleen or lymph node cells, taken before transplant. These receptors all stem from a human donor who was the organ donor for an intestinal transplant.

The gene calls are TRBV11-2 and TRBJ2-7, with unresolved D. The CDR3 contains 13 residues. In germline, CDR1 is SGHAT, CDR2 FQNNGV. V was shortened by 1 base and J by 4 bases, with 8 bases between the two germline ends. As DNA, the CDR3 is TGTGCCAGCAGCTTAGGGTCGGGTTACGAGCAGTACTTC. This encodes CASSLGSGYEQYF.

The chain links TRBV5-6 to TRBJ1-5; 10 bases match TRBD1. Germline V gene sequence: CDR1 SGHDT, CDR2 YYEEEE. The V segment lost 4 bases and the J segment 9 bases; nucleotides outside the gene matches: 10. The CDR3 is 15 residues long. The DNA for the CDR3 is TGTGCCAGCAGCCCCGGGACAGGGGCCTCTCGGCCCCAGCATTTT. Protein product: CASSPGTGASRPQHF.

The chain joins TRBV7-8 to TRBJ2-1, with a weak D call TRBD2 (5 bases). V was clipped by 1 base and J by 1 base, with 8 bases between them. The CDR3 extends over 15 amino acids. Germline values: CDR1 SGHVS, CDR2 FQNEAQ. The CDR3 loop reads CASSLEADSYNEQFF. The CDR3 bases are TGTGCCAGCAGCTTAGAAGCGGATTCCTACAATGAGCAGTTCTTC. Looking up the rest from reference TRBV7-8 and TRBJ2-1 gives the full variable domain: GAGVSQSPRYKVAKRGQDVALRCDPISGHVSLFWYQQALGQGPEFLTYFQNEAQLDKSGLPSDRFFAERPEGSVSTLKIQRTQQEDSAVYLCASSLEADSYNEQFFGPGTRLTVL.

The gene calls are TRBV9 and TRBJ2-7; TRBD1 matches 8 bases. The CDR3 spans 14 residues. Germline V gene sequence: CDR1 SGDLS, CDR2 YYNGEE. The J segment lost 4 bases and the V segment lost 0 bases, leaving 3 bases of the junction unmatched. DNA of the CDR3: TGTGCCAGCAGCGTAGCTGACAGGGGTTACGAGCAGTACTTC. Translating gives CASSVADRGYEQYF.

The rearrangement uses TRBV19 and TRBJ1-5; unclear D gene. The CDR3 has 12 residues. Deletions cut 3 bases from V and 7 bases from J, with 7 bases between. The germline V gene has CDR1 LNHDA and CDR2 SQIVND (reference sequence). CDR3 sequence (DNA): TGTGCCAGTAGTATTGGGGTCCAGCCCCAGCATTTT. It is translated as CASSIGVQPQHF. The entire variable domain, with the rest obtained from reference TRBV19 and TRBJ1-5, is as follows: DGGITQSPKYLFRKEGQNVTLSCEQNLNHDAMYWYRQDPGQGLRLIYYSQIVNDFQKGDIAEGYSVSREKKESFPLTVTSAQKNPTAFYLCASSIGVQPQHFGDGTRLSIL.

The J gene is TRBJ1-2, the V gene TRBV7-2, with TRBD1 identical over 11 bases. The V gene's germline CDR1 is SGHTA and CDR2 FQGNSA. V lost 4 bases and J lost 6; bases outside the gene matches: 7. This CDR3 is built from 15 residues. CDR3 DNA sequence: TGTGCCAGCAGCTCTGGGACAGGGGGTTTGAATGGCTACACCTTC. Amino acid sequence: CASSSGTGGLNGYTF.